The 12 T cell receptor beta chains below all came from one sample that was sequenced in a study of technical replicates of blood from a few donors. Here immunoSEQ multiplex PCR was the method, and the copy in TCRdb shows in-frame clones only, minus some. Of about 100,000 clones in the sample, about 95% are singletons; the top ten hold roughly 0.3%. Source material: T cells isolated from PBMCs. The receptors were sampled from a human donor in good health.

This clone was observed once. This chain joins TRBV9 and TRBJ2-1; the D is unclear. The CDR3 is 12 amino acids. Germline assignment: CDR1 SGDLS and CDR2 YYNGEE. Trimming stripped 4 bases from V and 5 bases from J, with 7 bases between. Here the CDR3 DNA reads TGTGCCAGCAGCCGAGGTAACAATGAGCAGTTCTTC. This sequence encodes CASSRGNNEQFF.

Written as DNA, the CDR3 is TGTGCCAGCAGTGGACAGGGGTTAGGGAACACTGAAGCTTTCTTT. Translated: CASSGQGLGNTEAFF. The chain recombines TRBV27 with TRBJ1-1; 9 positions agree with TRBD1. J gave up 1 base and V 5 bases, and 5 bases lay outside the gene matches. This CDR3 contains 15 residues. Germline CDR1 and CDR2: MNHEY and SMNVEV (reference sequence).

The CDR3 nucleotides read TGTGCCAGCAGCCCCCCGACTAGCGGGAGGCCTTCCTACGAGCAGTACTTC. Its translation: CASSPPTSGRPSYEQYF. The genes are TRBV7-9 and TRBJ2-7; TRBD2 agrees at 13 bases. CDR3 length: 17 amino acids. V shed 5 bases and J 1 base; nucleotides not matched to a gene: 8. Germline V gene lookup returns CDR1 SEHNR and CDR2 FQNEAQ (reference sequence).

The V and J genes are TRBV7-9 and TRBJ1-4, with 7 bases aligning to TRBD1. The germline gives CDR1 SEHNR, CDR2 FQNEAQ (reference sequence). This CDR3 spans 17 amino acids. V lost 1 base, J lost 2 bases, and 7 bases stayed unmatched. DNA for the CDR3: TGTGCCAGCAGCTTAGGAAGGGGGCTTGGCACTAATGAAAAACTGTTTTTT. This encodes CASSLGRGLGTNEKLFF. The full variable domain, its missing parts supplied by reference TRBV7-9 and TRBJ1-4, is DTGVSQNPRHKITKRGQNVTFRCDPISEHNRLYWYRQTLGQGPEFLTYFQNEAQLEKSRLLSDRFSAERPKGSFSTLEIQRTEQGDSAMYLCASSLGRGLGTNEKLFFGSGTQLSVL.

The chain links TRBV27 to TRBJ1-1; D gene uncertain. V was clipped by 11 bases and J by 0 bases, with 16 bases between them. Germline CDR1 is MNHEY and CDR2 is SMNVEV (reference sequence). CDR3 length equals 14 residues. The CDR3 reads CASRGGWMNTEAFF. CDR3 DNA sequence: TGTGCCTCCCGGGGAGGGTGGATGAACACTGAAGCTTTCTTT.

A few counts support this clone. CDR3 in amino acids: CASRGGQNYEQYF. In DNA, the CDR3 is TGTGCCAGCAGAGGAGGACAGAACTACGAGCAGTACTTC. The chain links TRBV6-1 to TRBJ2-7; maybe TRBD1 (6 bases). The CDR3 is 13 residues long. The germline V gene has CDR1 MNHNS and CDR2 SASEGT. Trimming shortened V by 6 bases and J by 3 bases, and 12 bases separated the two germline ends.

This chain joins TRBV25-1 and TRBJ1-5; D is perhaps TRBD1 (5 bases). Germline loops: CDR1 MGHDK, CDR2 SYGVNS. The germline V and J ends were trimmed by 2 bases and 1 base, with 9 bases remaining between them. CDR3 length: 15 residues. CDR3 bases: TGTGCCAGCAGTGAACGTGACAGAAGCAATCAGCCCCAGCATTTT. This codes for CASSERDRSNQPQHF.

The J gene is TRBJ2-1, the V gene TRBV27; D gene unclear. Germline loops: CDR1 MNHEY, CDR2 SMNVEV (reference sequence). This CDR3 spans 13 amino acids. Trimming pared 2 bases from V and 5 bases from J, leaving 7 bases between. CDR3 coding DNA: TGTGCCAGCAGTTTAGACATCAACAATGAGCAGTTCTTC. It specifies CASSLDINNEQFF.

The CDR3 bases are TGTGCCAGCAGTGGGGACTCCCTCAATGAGCAGTTCTTC. This encodes CASSGDSLNEQFF. The chain recombines TRBV2 with TRBJ2-1, with D tentatively TRBD2 (6 bases). CDR3 length equals 13 residues. In germline, CDR1 is SNHLY, CDR2 FYNNEI. Trimming removed 4 bases from V and 6 bases from J, with 10 bases in between.

V and J are TRBV6-5 and TRBJ2-7, with 10 bases lining up with TRBD1. Germline CDR1 reads MNHEY; CDR2 reads SVGAGI. J lost 5 bases, V lost 4 bases, and 8 bases had no gene match. This CDR3 contains 15 residues. The CDR3: CASSLYRTGGNEQYF. The CDR3 DNA reads TGTGCCAGCAGTTTGTATCGGACAGGGGGTAACGAGCAGTACTTC.

The V gene is TRBV6-5, the J gene TRBJ1-4; TRBD1 matches 7 bases. The V gene end was trimmed by 6 bases and the J gene end by 8 bases; junction bases not matched to a gene: 12. Germline CDR1 and CDR2: MNHEY and SVGAGI. The CDR3 sequence is 15 residues long. Here the CDR3 DNA reads TGTGCCAGCAGCGGCGGGACAGCTCCCCGGGAAAAACTGTTTTTT. This encodes CASSGGTAPREKLFF.

The chain carries TRBV6-5 and TRBJ2-3; 10 bases match TRBD1. V lost 3 bases and J lost 4; bases outside the gene matches: 4. Germline V gene sequence: CDR1 MNHEY, CDR2 SVGAGI. The CDR3 sequence is 15 residues long. CDR3 nucleotide sequence: TGTGCCAGCAGTTATACGACAGGGGGCTCAGATACGCAGTATTTT. Translating gives CASSYTTGGSDTQYF.